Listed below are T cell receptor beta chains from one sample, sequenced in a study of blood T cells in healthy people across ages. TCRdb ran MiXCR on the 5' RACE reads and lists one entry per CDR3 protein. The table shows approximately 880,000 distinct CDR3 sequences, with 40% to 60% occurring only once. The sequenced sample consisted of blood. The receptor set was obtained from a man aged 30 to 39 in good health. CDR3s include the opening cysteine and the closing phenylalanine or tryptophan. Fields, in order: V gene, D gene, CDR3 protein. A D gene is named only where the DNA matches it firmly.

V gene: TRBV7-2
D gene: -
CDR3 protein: CASTRNSGTEQFF

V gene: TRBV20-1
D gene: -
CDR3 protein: CSAAARSGGSPLHF

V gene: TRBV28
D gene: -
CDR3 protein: CASSPNNRTGANVLTF

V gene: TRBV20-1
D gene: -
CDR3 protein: CSARRTAVSDTQYF

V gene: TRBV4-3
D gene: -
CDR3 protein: CASSQDKLSTDTQYF

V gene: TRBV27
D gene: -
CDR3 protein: CASGGLEKPQHF

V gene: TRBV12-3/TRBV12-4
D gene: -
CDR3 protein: CASSPGLATQYF

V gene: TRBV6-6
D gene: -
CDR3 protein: CASRPTTDSGYGYIF

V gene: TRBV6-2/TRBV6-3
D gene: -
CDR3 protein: CASTQGRYTGELFF

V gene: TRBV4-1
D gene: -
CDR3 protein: CASSQEAGQTSGANVLTF

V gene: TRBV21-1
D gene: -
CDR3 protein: CASSKALLDFLVGDGYTF

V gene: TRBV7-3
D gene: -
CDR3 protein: CASSFQGGTDTQYF

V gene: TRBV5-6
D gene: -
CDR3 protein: CASSAYDGYTF

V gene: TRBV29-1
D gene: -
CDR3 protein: CSVGGGRSEQYF

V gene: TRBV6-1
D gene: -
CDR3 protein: CASSQIGGLMEKLFF

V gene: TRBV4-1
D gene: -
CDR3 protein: CASSHRQGGYEQYF

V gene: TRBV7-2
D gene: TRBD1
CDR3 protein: CASSSMTGGYEQYF

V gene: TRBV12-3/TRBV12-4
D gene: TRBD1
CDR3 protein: CASSLTRIGGGYGYTF

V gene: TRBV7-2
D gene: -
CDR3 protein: CASRRSGTDYTDTQYF

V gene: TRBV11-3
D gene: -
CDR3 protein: CASSQQYESMNTEAFF

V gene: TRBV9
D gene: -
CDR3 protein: CASSPTPGTTGPLHF

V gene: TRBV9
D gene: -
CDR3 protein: CASSEGGVTDTQYF

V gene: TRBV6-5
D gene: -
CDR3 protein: CATRNRETAKNIQYF

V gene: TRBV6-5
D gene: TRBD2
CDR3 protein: CASSSPGLAGGPYNEQYF

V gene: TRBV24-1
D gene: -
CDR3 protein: CATQGRMSTDTQYF

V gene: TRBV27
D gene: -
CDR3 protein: CASSFRVGKGLNQPQHF

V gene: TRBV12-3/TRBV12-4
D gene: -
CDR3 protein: CASTLRGSPGPQHF

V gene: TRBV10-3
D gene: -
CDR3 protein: CAIRGTGTHNYGYTF

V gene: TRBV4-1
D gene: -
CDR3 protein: CASSPEGGQMNTEAFF

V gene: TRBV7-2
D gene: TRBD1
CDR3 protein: CASSSGQAPYTEAFF

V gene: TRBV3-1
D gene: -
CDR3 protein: CASSLQAGTYNEQYF

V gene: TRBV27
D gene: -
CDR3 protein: CASAPRGDDQPQHF

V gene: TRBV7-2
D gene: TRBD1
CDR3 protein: CASRHRNRGTTEAFF

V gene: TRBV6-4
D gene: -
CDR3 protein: CASSEVDGSGTEAFF

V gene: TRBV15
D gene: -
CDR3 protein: CATNRGILNTGELFF

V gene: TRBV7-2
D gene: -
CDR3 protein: CASSLALNNEQFF